The 23 T cell receptor beta chains in this list originate from one sample, sequenced in a study of T cells in Graves' hyperthyroidism and ophthalmopathy. What was amplified from RNA transcripts were TCR beta CDR3 regions. With the HTBI primer set, the TCR CDR3 went through a first round of RT-PCR. In TCRdb, the multiplex PCR reads were re-called with MiXCR into one record per CDR3 protein. This sample has about 300,000 distinct CDR3 sequences, with roughly 19% found just once. The sample consisted of blood. All receptors come from a man aged 45-65 years with Graves' ophthalmopathy.

This sequence joins TRBV4-2 and TRBJ2-1; 8 nucleotides align to TRBD2. From germline, CDR1 is LGHNA and CDR2 YNFKEQ. V lost 0 bases to trimming and J lost 10 bases; unmatched junction nucleotides: 11. CDR3 length: 16 residues. The CDR3 sequence: CASSQDRGLEGGEQFF. The CDR3 DNA follows: TGTGCCAGCAGCCAAGATAGGGGACTAGAAGGAGGCGAGCAGTTCTTC.

This chain uses TRBV7-9 with TRBJ1-4, with D possibly being TRBD1 (5 bases). Germline V gives CDR1 SEHNR, CDR2 FQNEAQ (reference sequence). Deletions cut 4 bases from V and 11 bases from J, with 17 bases between. This CDR3 is built from 14 residues. The chain's CDR3 is CASSSDTLLAKLFF. CDR3 bases: TGTGCCAGCAGCTCGGACACCCTACTTGCGAAACTGTTTTTT.

This clonotype was observed at least ten times. The gene calls are TRBV5-1 and TRBJ2-7, with D unresolved. Germline V gene data show CDR1 as SGHRS and CDR2 as YFSETQ. V gave up 2 bases and J gave up 2 bases, with 14 bases separating them. This CDR3 contains 15 residues. CDR3 protein: CASSFGGRNAYEQYF. The DNA for the CDR3 is TGCGCCAGCAGCTTTGGCGGACGGAATGCCTACGAGCAGTACTTC. Using reference TRBV5-1 and TRBJ2-7 for the parts outside the CDR3, the full variable domain is KAGVTQTPRYLIKTRGQQVTLSCSPISGHRSVSWYQQTPGQGLQFLFEYFSETQRNKGNFPGRFSGRQFSNSRSEMNVSTLELGDSALYLCASSFGGRNAYEQYFGPGTRLTVT.

This clonotype was recorded many times. This chain links TRBV28 with TRBJ2-1; TRBD2 aligns across 9 bases. With V trimmed by 2 bases and J by 7 bases, 9 bases remained unmatched. The V gene's germline CDR1 is MDHEN and CDR2 SYDVKM. CDR3 size: 16 residues. CDR3 residues: CASSLIAGGGGNEQFF. The CDR3 nucleotides are TGTGCCAGCAGTTTAATTGCGGGAGGGGGGGGAAATGAGCAGTTCTTC.

This clonotype has just a few counts. At one of its ends the junction is not consistent with the germline gene, which may arise from a read error. The J gene is TRBJ2-5, the V gene TRBV28; 10 bases fit TRBD2. The CDR3 spans 16 residues. The germline gives CDR1 MDHEN, CDR2 SYDVKM. The CDR3 nucleotides read TGTGCCGGCAGCGGGTCCTCTAGCGGGAGAAGAGAGACCCAGTACTTC. Protein sequence: CAGSGSSSGRRETQYF.

In this sample, this clonotype turned up a few times. The chain has TRBV7-9 and TRBJ1-1; unclear D gene. The CDR3 spans 16 residues. Germline CDR1 reads SEHNR; CDR2 reads FQNEAQ (reference sequence). Trimming pared 5 bases from V and 1 base from J, leaving 17 bases between. Written as DNA, the CDR3 is TGTGCCAGCAGCCCTTTACGGAGCAGTACGAACACTGAAGCTTTCTTT. Protein: CASSPLRSSTNTEAFF. Supplemented by reference TRBV7-9 and TRBJ1-1, the full variable domain reads DTGVSQNPRHKITKRGQNVTFRCDPISEHNRLYWYRQTLGQGPEFLTYFQNEAQLEKSRLLSDRFSAERPKGSFSTLEIQRTEQGDSAMYLCASSPLRSSTNTEAFFGQGTRLTVV.

The J gene is TRBJ1-6, the V gene TRBV12-3 or TRBV12-4; D might be TRBD1 (5 bases). Trimming took off 2 bases at V and 9 bases at J, with 8 bases between the two ends. The CDR3 contains 13 residues. The CDR3 nucleotides read TGTGCCAGCAGTTTACTCAGGGTTTCACCCCTCCACTTT. Protein sequence: CASSLLRVSPLHF.

This chain connects TRBV6-4 to TRBJ1-5; no reliable D call. Germline V lookup: CDR1 MRHNA, CDR2 SNTAGT. The CDR3 spans 13 residues. Trimming cost V 3 bases and J 7 bases, with 10 bases left between them. CDR3 in DNA: TGTGCCAGCAGTGATGAGTATGGGCAGCCCCAGCATTTT. Its protein product is CASSDEYGQPQHF.

Turning to this clonotype: A single base separates this from a much larger clone, so it may be a read error. No conserved phenylalanine or tryptophan is present at the end of the CDR3, so a read error is the likely explanation. The J gene is TRBJ2-1, the V gene TRBV7-9; possible D gene TRBD2, 6 bases. Between the trimmed V and J ends, which lost 3 bases and 0 bases, there was a span of 12 bases. The CDR3 has 16 amino acids. From germline, CDR1 is SEHNR and CDR2 FQNEAQ (reference sequence). In nucleotides, the CDR3 is TGTGCCAGCAGCTTTCGCGGGGCTAACTCCTACAATGAGCAGTTCCTC. It translates to CASSFRGANSYNEQFL.

This clonotype has only a few counts. The chain uses TRBV7-9 and TRBJ2-5; D call uncertain. Trimming took off 0 bases at V and 5 bases at J, with 10 bases between the two ends. The CDR3 totals 14 residues. Germline V gives CDR1 SEHNR, CDR2 FQNEAQ (reference sequence). This CDR3 reads CASSLAKGWETQYF. Written as DNA, the CDR3 is TGTGCCAGCAGCTTAGCGAAGGGCTGGGAGACCCAGTACTTC.

Notes on this clonotype: Compared with germline, one end of the junction differs, possibly owing to a read error. This chain joins TRBV3-1 and TRBJ2-1, with TRBD2 as a possible D gene (5 bases). The CDR3 loop spans 16 amino acids. Germline assignment: CDR1 LGHDT and CDR2 YNNKEL (reference sequence). This CDR3 reads CSSSQEPGRVNDEQFF. The CDR3 DNA follows: TGTTCCAGCAGCCAAGAGCCCGGGCGGGTGAACGATGAGCAGTTCTTC.

The rearrangement links TRBV5-1 to TRBJ2-2, with D uncertain. CDR3 length: 14 residues. V was pared by 4 bases and J by 6 bases, with 13 bases between. CDR1 SGHRS and CDR2 YFSETQ come from the germline V gene. The CDR3 DNA follows: TGCGCCAGCAGCGCGTCCCGAGGAGCCGGGGAGCTGTTTTTT. Protein: CASSASRGAGELFF.

This clonotype was recorded a few times. The V and J genes are TRBV27 and TRBJ2-2; 10 bases line up with TRBD2. Trimming at V came to 5 bases and at J to 4 bases, leaving 7 bases not matched to a gene. Germline CDR1 is MNHEY and CDR2 is SMNVEV (reference sequence). The CDR3 loop spans 16 amino acids. The CDR3 loop reads CASSPWTSGLTGELFF. CDR3 bases: TGTGCCAGCAGTCCCTGGACTAGCGGCCTCACCGGGGAGCTGTTTTTT.

This clonotype was observed a few times. The chain employs TRBV4-2 and TRBJ2-1, with D unclear. The ends were cut back, 2 bases at V and 4 bases at J, with 9 bases in the middle. CDR3 size: 14 residues. Germline V gene sequence: CDR1 LGHNA, CDR2 YNFKEQ. CDR3: CASSQSEFYNEQFF. The CDR3 region has the DNA TGTGCCAGCAGCCAATCAGAATTTTACAATGAGCAGTTCTTC.

This clonotype was seen a single time. This chain uses TRBV19 with TRBJ2-1, with 8 bases lining up with TRBD2. V lost 3 bases and J lost 3; bases outside the gene matches: 7. CDR3 size: 16 residues. Germline CDR1 reads LNHDA; CDR2 reads SQIVND (reference sequence). CDR3 amino acids: CASSMGGTRFYNEQFF. The CDR3 nucleotides are TGTGCCAGTAGTATGGGAGGGACTAGATTCTACAATGAGCAGTTCTTC.

This clonotype was recorded a few times. The V call is TRBV5-6, the J call TRBJ2-7, with D maybe TRBD1 (5 bases). Trimming removed 0 bases at V and 12 bases at J, with 16 bases between. The germline V gene encodes CDR1 SGHDT and CDR2 YYEEEE. CDR3 length: 13 amino acids. The CDR3 sequence is CASSLAQGTKRYF. CDR3 DNA sequence: TGTGCCAGCAGCTTGGCGCAGGGCACGAAGCGGTACTTC. The full variable domain, its missing parts supplied by reference TRBV5-6 and TRBJ2-7, is DAGVTQSPTHLIKTRGQQVTLRCSPKSGHDTVSWYQQALGQGPQFIFQYYEEEERQRGNFPDRFSGHQFPNYSSELNVNALLLGDSALYLCASSLAQGTKRYFGPGTRLTVT.

This clonotype was found many times. The chain carries TRBV28 and TRBJ2-1; TRBD1 is a possible D gene (7 bases). Trimming removed 5 bases at V and 3 bases at J, with 23 bases between. This CDR3 contains 18 residues. Germline CDR1 and CDR2: MDHEN and SYDVKM. In nucleotides, the CDR3 is TGTGCCAGCAGTGTCGTGCAGGGGGGCCACCCTATCTACAATGAGCAGTTCTTC. Residues: CASSVVQGGHPIYNEQFF.

This clonotype was detected only a few times. V usage is TRBV30 and J usage is TRBJ2-1; unclear D gene. CDR1 GTSNPN and CDR2 SVGIG come from the germline V gene (reference sequence). V dropped 3 bases and J dropped 6 bases, with 12 bases sitting between them. The CDR3 totals 13 residues. The CDR3 region is CAWRYSVSNEQFF. Written as DNA, the CDR3 is TGTGCCTGGAGGTACTCCGTGAGCAATGAGCAGTTCTTC. Together with reference TRBV30 and TRBJ2-1, the CDR3 gives the full variable domain: SQTIHQWPATLVQPVGSPLSLECTVEGTSNPNLYWYRQAAGRGLQLLFYSVGIGQISSEVPQNLSASRPQDRQFILSSKKLLLSDSGFYLCAWRYSVSNEQFFGPGTRLTVL.

This clonotype has at least ten counts. CDR3 nucleotide sequence: TGTGCCAGCAGTGAGGAGGACAGGTCGACCAATGAGCAGTTCTTC. Amino acids: CASSEEDRSTNEQFF. The J gene is TRBJ2-1, the V gene TRBV2, with 7 positions matching TRBD1. Looked up from germline, CDR1 is SNHLY and CDR2 is FYNNEI. V gave up 3 bases and J gave up 6 bases; unmatched junction bases: 8. This CDR3 is 15 amino acids long. The complete variable domain, with remaining parts taken from reference TRBV2 and TRBJ2-1, reads EPEVTQTPSHQVTQMGQEVILRCVPISNHLYFYWYRQILGQKVEFLVSFYNNEISEKSEIFDDQFSVERPDGSNFTLKIRSTKLEDSAMYFCASSEEDRSTNEQFFGPGTRLTVL.

Points on this clonotype: This could be a read error, since a much larger clone is one nucleotide away. This chain links TRBV9 with TRBJ2-7; tentative D call: TRBD1 (5 bases). Germline V lookup: CDR1 SGDLS, CDR2 YYNGEE. The length of the CDR3 is 14 residues. With 4 bases removed from V and 2 bases from J, the gap between germline ends came to 13 bases. DNA for the CDR3: TGTGCCAGCAGCCCCAGACAGTTGCCCTACGAGCAGTACTTC. Translating gives CASSPRQLPYEQYF.

About this clonotype itself: One end of the junction varies from germline; a read error may be responsible. The rearrangement links TRBV2 to TRBJ1-1; D is perhaps TRBD1 (5 bases). Germline CDR1 is SNHLY and CDR2 is FYNNEI. The CDR3 extends over 13 amino acids. CDR3 sequence: CTSSEMGGTEAFF. Written as DNA, the CDR3 is TGTACCAGCAGTGAAATGGGGGGAACTGAAGCTTTCTTT. Filled out from reference TRBV2 and TRBJ1-1, the complete variable domain reads EPEVTQTPSHQVTQMGQEVILRCVPISNHLYFYWYRQILGQKVEFLVSFYNNEISEKSEIFDDQFSVERPDGSNFTLKIRSTKLEDSAMYFCTSSEMGGTEAFFGQGTRLTVV.

This clonotype was observed a handful of times. The V call is TRBV6-1, the J call TRBJ1-1; no clear D gene. This CDR3 contains 15 residues. Trimming took off 0 bases at V and 0 bases at J, with 8 bases between the two ends. Germline V gives CDR1 MNHNS, CDR2 SASEGT. This CDR3 is CASSEAHAMNTEAFF. In nucleotides, the CDR3 is TGTGCCAGCAGTGAAGCCCACGCGATGAACACTGAAGCTTTCTTT.

V usage is TRBV28 and J usage is TRBJ2-7, with D possibly matching TRBD2 (6 bases). Germline V gives CDR1 MDHEN, CDR2 SYDVKM. This CDR3 region has 15 residues. Trimming took 6 bases from V and 2 from J, leaving 17 bases between them. The CDR3 DNA sequence: TGTGCCAGCAGCAGGTCGTGGGGGGTCCCCTACGAGCAGTACTTC. Encoded protein: CASSRSWGVPYEQYF.